This T cell receptor beta chain was identified during a study of T cell responses to AZD1222 COVID-19 vaccine. Study background: Second-dose intervals near 4 or 12 weeks were combined.

Notes on the study in general: At study baseline, merely more than 5 AZD1222 recipients were seropositive. CD4 TCRs linked to vaccination spanned spike, dominating at 160-218 and 743-854. Without day 14 samples, only post-peak T cell repertoires were studied.

A word on this clone: Its antigen remains unknown.

Clones were sequenced by immunoSEQ multiplex PCR, and TCRdb holds only the in-frame ones, with some missing. The sample has 85,000 to 100,000 clones, about 72% seen once. The germline CDR1 and CDR2 sequences are SGHTA and FQGNSA. The CDR3 runs to 14 residues. Trimming removed 0 bases from V and 2 bases from J, with 8 bases in between. The sequence was collected from an adult in good health. Sequenced material: peripheral blood, taken on day 0 of AZD1222 vaccination. V and J are TRBV7-2 and TRBJ2-7; D gene uncertain. DNA for the CDR3: TGTGCCAGCAGCTTAGCGGGAACGACCTACGAGCAGTACTTC. This translates into CASSLAGTTYEQYF.